The 25 T cell receptor beta chains below all came from one sample that was sequenced in a study of control samples from healthy donors and cancer patients (dated by TCRdb to about 2020). To prepare the library, the immunoSEQ multiplex PCR assay was applied. TCRdb stores this immuneACCESS table with in-frame sequences only. Part of the clones is absent; in the studies checked, under half of the shortfall reflects unresolved V genes, and no reason is known for the rest. The sample contains 80,000 to 100,000 clones, roughly 92% of them found a single time. Around 3% of the sample rests with the top ten. Input material: blood. The receptors originated from a human donor in good health. The donor label of this sample is uncertain.

The J gene is TRBJ2-1, the V gene TRBV7-2; tentative D call: TRBD2 (6 bases). This CDR3 region has 15 residues. V gave up 6 bases and J gave up 4 bases, with 16 bases separating them. The V gene's germline CDR1 is SGHTA and CDR2 FQGNSA. In nucleotides, the CDR3 is TGTGCCAGCAGACCACCGGGACTTAAATACAATGAGCAGTTCTTC. It encodes CASRPPGLKYNEQFF.

The chain couples TRBV10-1 to TRBJ2-2, with TRBD1 as a possible D gene (5 bases). V was trimmed by 4 bases and J by 2 bases, leaving 11 bases between them. This CDR3 spans 15 amino acids. From germline, CDR1 is WNHNN and CDR2 SYGVQD (reference sequence). The CDR3 loop is CASSGPTDNTGELFF. The CDR3, as DNA: TGCGCCAGCAGTGGGCCGACAGACAACACCGGGGAGCTGTTTTTT.

V and J are TRBV28 and TRBJ1-1, with TRBD1 identical over 10 bases. The CDR3 spans 15 residues. Per the germline V gene, CDR1 is MDHEN and CDR2 is SYDVKM. J lost 4 bases, V lost 2 bases, and 4 bases had no gene match. CDR3 in amino acids: CASSLHGQGVTEAFF. In DNA form, the CDR3 reads TGTGCCAGCAGTTTACACGGACAGGGGGTCACTGAAGCTTTCTTT. Variable domain in full (rest from reference TRBV28 and TRBJ1-1): DVKVTQSSRYLVKRTGEKVFLECVQDMDHENMFWYRQDPGLGLRLIYFSYDVKMKEKGDIPEGYSVSREKKERFSLILESASTNQTSMYLCASSLHGQGVTEAFFGQGTRLTVV.

V is TRBV10-3 and J is TRBJ1-5; possible D gene TRBD1, 5 bases. Germline V CDR1 and CDR2: ENHRY, SYGVKD. This CDR3 comprises 15 residues. The germline V and J ends were trimmed by 6 bases and 2 bases, with 14 bases remaining between them. The CDR3 sequence is CAIRSGSDGNQPQHF. DNA for the CDR3: TGTGCCATCAGATCAGGGAGTGATGGCAATCAGCCCCAGCATTTT.

The chain links TRBV28 to TRBJ2-1; 7 bases agree with TRBD1. V lost 5 bases and J lost 4; bases outside the gene matches: 5. The CDR3 has 14 amino acids. CDR1 and CDR2 (germline): MDHEN, SYDVKM. CDR3 sequence: CASSRGGSYNEQFF. The CDR3 DNA reads as TGTGCCAGCAGTAGAGGGGGCTCGTACAATGAGCAGTTCTTC.

The CDR3 is CASSPSRTGGEAFF. CDR3 nucleotide sequence: TGTGCCAGCTCACCGTCCCGGACAGGGGGCGAAGCTTTCTTT. The chain employs TRBV18 and TRBJ1-1, with 11 bases fitting TRBD1. CDR3 length: 14 amino acids. The V gene's germline CDR1 is KGHSH and CDR2 LQKENI. Unmatched junction bases numbered 5, after V lost 3 bases and J lost 8 bases.

The chain is built from TRBV12-5 and TRBJ2-1, with D unresolved. Germline values: CDR1 LGHNT, CDR2 FRNRAP. CDR3 length: 12 residues. V was shortened by 1 base and J by 7 bases, with 5 bases between the two germline ends. The CDR3 region has the DNA TGTGCTAGTGGTTTGGACAGAAATGAGCAGTTCTTC. Its protein is CASGLDRNEQFF.

The chain joins TRBV2 to TRBJ1-4; 9 nucleotides agree with TRBD1. Looked up from germline, CDR1 is SNHLY and CDR2 is FYNNEI. The CDR3 is 15 amino acids. V gave up 6 bases and J gave up 3 bases; unmatched junction bases: 5. The CDR3 sequence: CASSLQGAANEKLFF. CDR3 nucleotides: TGTGCCAGCAGCCTACAGGGGGCAGCTAATGAAAAACTGTTTTTT.

This sequence joins TRBV19 and TRBJ1-1, with D possibly matching TRBD1 (5 bases). V was cut by 3 bases and J by 6 bases, with 11 bases left in between. Germline lookup yields CDR1 LNHDA and CDR2 SQIVND (reference sequence). This CDR3 is 13 amino acids long. CDR3 sequence: CASSMGRVAEAFF. In DNA, the CDR3 is TGTGCCAGTAGTATGGGCAGGGTGGCTGAAGCTTTCTTT.

V gene TRBV5-1 combines with J gene TRBJ2-3, with D possibly being TRBD1 or TRBD2 (5 bases each). The V end lost 0 bases, the J end lost 5 bases, and 19 bases lay between the germline ends. The V gene's germline CDR1 is SGHRS and CDR2 YFSETQ. CDR3 length: 17 amino acids. Written as DNA, the CDR3 is TGCGCCAGCAGCTTGGAGCAGGGAGTTCCTCTAGTAGATACGCAGTATTTT. The encoded protein is CASSLEQGVPLVDTQYF.

The chain combines TRBV6-2 or TRBV6-3 with TRBJ2-2, with TRBD1 matching 8 bases. V was clipped by 5 bases and J by 4 bases; unmatched bases: 6. The CDR3 extends over 15 amino acids. Germline V gene sequence: CDR1 MNHEY, CDR2 SVGEGT. The CDR3: CASSSTGGSTGELFF. The CDR3 bases are TGTGCCAGCAGTAGTACAGGGGGGAGCACCGGGGAGCTGTTTTTT.

CDR3 nucleotide sequence: TGTGCCAGCAGTGACAGGGGACCCACAGATACGCAGTATTTT. This codes for CASSDRGPTDTQYF. The rearrangement joins TRBV6-4 to TRBJ2-3; D is possibly TRBD1 or TRBD2 (5 bases each). Trimming shortened V by 2 bases and J by 2 bases, and 8 bases separated the two germline ends. This CDR3 region has 14 residues. Germline V lookup: CDR1 MRHNA, CDR2 SNTAGT.

The chain uses TRBV27 and TRBJ1-1; 9 bases are a match to TRBD1. V was clipped by 8 bases and J by 11 bases; unmatched bases: 12. The CDR3 is made up of 13 amino acids. Germline V gene data show CDR1 as MNHEY and CDR2 as SMNVEV (reference sequence). The CDR3 here is CASSGQGFVGAFF. Here the CDR3 DNA reads TGTGCCAGCTCGGGACAGGGCTTTGTTGGGGCTTTCTTT.

The chain uses TRBV7-9 and TRBJ1-1, with 7 bases matching TRBD1. The CDR3 covers 15 residues. Germline V gives CDR1 SEHNR, CDR2 FQNEAQ (reference sequence). V lost 5 bases, J lost 1 base, and 7 bases stayed unmatched. The CDR3 is CASSVTGQKNTEAFF. CDR3 DNA sequence: TGTGCCAGCAGCGTAACGGGACAGAAGAACACTGAAGCTTTCTTT.

The chain employs TRBV9 and TRBJ2-3; TRBD2 is a possible D gene (5 bases). The CDR3 is made up of 16 amino acids. CDR1 and CDR2 (germline): SGDLS, YYNGEE. V was clipped by 4 bases and J by 1 base, with 16 bases between them. The CDR3: CASSPRTGTGTDTQYF. As DNA, the CDR3 is TGTGCCAGCAGCCCCCGGACTGGAACGGGCACAGATACGCAGTATTTT.

This chain uses TRBV6-5 with TRBJ2-7; tentatively, D is TRBD1 or TRBD2 (6 bases each). This CDR3 has 14 amino acids. The germline gives CDR1 MNHEY, CDR2 SVGAGI. V lost 2 bases and J lost 3, with 11 bases in between. CDR3 in amino acids: CASSYRQEGYEQYF. The CDR3 nucleotides are TGTGCCAGCAGTTACCGACAGGAGGGCTACGAGCAGTACTTC.

This clone was counted once. This chain links TRBV6-1 with TRBJ1-1; D gene unclear. This CDR3 is built from 15 residues. Germline-derived CDR1 and CDR2 are MNHNS and SASEGT. Trimming left V 2 bases short and J 1 base short, with 11 bases between. The CDR3 here is CASSEFLGTNTEAFF. Written as DNA, the CDR3 is TGTGCCAGCAGTGAATTTCTGGGTACGAACACTGAAGCTTTCTTT.

The chain carries TRBV14 and TRBJ2-1; D is unresolved. The CDR3 sequence is 15 residues long. Trimming pared 5 bases from V and 9 bases from J, leaving 20 bases between. CDR1 is SGHDN, CDR2 FVKESK, per germline. The DNA for the CDR3 is TGTGCCAGCAGCGCAATTAGTGCTGGCTGGGGTGAGCAGTTCTTC. Its protein is CASSAISAGWGEQFF.

The CDR3 region has the DNA TGTGCCTGGAGTGCACCCACAGGGGGCTCTCTGAACACTGAAGCTTTCTTT. Amino acid sequence: CAWSAPTGGSLNTEAFF. This sequence joins TRBV30 and TRBJ1-1, with 9 bases matching TRBD1. Germline CDR1 and CDR2: GTSNPN and SVGIG (reference sequence). There are 17 residues in the CDR3. After removal of 1 base from V and 0 bases from J, the junction contained 9 bases not matched to a gene.

V usage is TRBV5-5 and J usage is TRBJ1-6; 8 nucleotides agree with TRBD1. Germline CDR1 SGHKS, CDR2 YYEKEE (reference sequence). With V trimmed by 4 bases and J by 10 bases, 4 bases remained unmatched. This CDR3 is 13 amino acids long. The CDR3 here is CASSGTGSSPLHF. The DNA of the CDR3 is TGTGCCAGCAGCGGGACAGGAAGCTCACCCCTCCACTTT.

This clone was counted a single time. The chain has TRBV4-1 and TRBJ2-1; weak D call: TRBD2 (5 bases). The ends were cut back, 3 bases at V and 9 bases at J, with 18 bases in the middle. The CDR3 sequence is 15 residues long. Looked up from germline, CDR1 is MGHRA and CDR2 is YSYEKL. CDR3 DNA: TGCGCCAGCAGCCAGGCCGGACTCCCGGGGAGTGAGCAGTTCTTC. It translates to CASSQAGLPGSEQFF.

This sequence joins TRBV5-1 and TRBJ1-4, with 7 bases fitting TRBD1. Germline V gives CDR1 SGHRS, CDR2 YFSETQ. J was trimmed by 0 bases and V by 2 bases; bases with no gene match: 7. This CDR3 comprises 17 residues. CDR3 residues: CASSLSDRLATNEKLFF. In DNA form, the CDR3 reads TGCGCCAGCAGCTTATCGGACAGGTTGGCAACTAATGAAAAACTGTTTTTT.

This sequence joins TRBV5-1 and TRBJ2-1; D unresolved. The CDR3 runs 14 residues. V was shortened by 5 bases and J by 2 bases, with 11 bases between the two germline ends. Germline lookup yields CDR1 SGHRS and CDR2 YFSETQ. The CDR3 loop is CASSLEDTYNEQFF. The CDR3, as DNA: TGCGCCAGCAGTCTAGAGGATACCTACAATGAGCAGTTCTTC.

CDR3 sequence reads: CASSYLNTEAFF. CDR3 coding DNA: TGTGCCAGCAGTTACCTGAACACTGAAGCTTTCTTT. This chain links TRBV6-2 or TRBV6-3 with TRBJ1-1; no clear D gene. The germline V and J ends were trimmed by 2 bases and 0 bases, with 1 base remaining between them. The germline V gene encodes CDR1 MNHEY and CDR2 SVGEGT. The CDR3 is 12 amino acids.

The chain employs TRBV3-1 (or the pseudogene TRBV3-2) and TRBJ2-1; D tentatively fits TRBD1 or TRBD2 (6 bases each). Trimming took off 2 bases at V and 1 base at J, with 15 bases between the two ends. This CDR3 comprises 17 residues. The germline gives CDR1 LGHDT, CDR2 YNNKEL (reference sequence). In nucleotides, the CDR3 is TGTGCCAGCAGCCAAAGTGGAGGGGGGTTATCCTACAATGAGCAGTTCTTC. Its translation: CASSQSGGGLSYNEQFF.